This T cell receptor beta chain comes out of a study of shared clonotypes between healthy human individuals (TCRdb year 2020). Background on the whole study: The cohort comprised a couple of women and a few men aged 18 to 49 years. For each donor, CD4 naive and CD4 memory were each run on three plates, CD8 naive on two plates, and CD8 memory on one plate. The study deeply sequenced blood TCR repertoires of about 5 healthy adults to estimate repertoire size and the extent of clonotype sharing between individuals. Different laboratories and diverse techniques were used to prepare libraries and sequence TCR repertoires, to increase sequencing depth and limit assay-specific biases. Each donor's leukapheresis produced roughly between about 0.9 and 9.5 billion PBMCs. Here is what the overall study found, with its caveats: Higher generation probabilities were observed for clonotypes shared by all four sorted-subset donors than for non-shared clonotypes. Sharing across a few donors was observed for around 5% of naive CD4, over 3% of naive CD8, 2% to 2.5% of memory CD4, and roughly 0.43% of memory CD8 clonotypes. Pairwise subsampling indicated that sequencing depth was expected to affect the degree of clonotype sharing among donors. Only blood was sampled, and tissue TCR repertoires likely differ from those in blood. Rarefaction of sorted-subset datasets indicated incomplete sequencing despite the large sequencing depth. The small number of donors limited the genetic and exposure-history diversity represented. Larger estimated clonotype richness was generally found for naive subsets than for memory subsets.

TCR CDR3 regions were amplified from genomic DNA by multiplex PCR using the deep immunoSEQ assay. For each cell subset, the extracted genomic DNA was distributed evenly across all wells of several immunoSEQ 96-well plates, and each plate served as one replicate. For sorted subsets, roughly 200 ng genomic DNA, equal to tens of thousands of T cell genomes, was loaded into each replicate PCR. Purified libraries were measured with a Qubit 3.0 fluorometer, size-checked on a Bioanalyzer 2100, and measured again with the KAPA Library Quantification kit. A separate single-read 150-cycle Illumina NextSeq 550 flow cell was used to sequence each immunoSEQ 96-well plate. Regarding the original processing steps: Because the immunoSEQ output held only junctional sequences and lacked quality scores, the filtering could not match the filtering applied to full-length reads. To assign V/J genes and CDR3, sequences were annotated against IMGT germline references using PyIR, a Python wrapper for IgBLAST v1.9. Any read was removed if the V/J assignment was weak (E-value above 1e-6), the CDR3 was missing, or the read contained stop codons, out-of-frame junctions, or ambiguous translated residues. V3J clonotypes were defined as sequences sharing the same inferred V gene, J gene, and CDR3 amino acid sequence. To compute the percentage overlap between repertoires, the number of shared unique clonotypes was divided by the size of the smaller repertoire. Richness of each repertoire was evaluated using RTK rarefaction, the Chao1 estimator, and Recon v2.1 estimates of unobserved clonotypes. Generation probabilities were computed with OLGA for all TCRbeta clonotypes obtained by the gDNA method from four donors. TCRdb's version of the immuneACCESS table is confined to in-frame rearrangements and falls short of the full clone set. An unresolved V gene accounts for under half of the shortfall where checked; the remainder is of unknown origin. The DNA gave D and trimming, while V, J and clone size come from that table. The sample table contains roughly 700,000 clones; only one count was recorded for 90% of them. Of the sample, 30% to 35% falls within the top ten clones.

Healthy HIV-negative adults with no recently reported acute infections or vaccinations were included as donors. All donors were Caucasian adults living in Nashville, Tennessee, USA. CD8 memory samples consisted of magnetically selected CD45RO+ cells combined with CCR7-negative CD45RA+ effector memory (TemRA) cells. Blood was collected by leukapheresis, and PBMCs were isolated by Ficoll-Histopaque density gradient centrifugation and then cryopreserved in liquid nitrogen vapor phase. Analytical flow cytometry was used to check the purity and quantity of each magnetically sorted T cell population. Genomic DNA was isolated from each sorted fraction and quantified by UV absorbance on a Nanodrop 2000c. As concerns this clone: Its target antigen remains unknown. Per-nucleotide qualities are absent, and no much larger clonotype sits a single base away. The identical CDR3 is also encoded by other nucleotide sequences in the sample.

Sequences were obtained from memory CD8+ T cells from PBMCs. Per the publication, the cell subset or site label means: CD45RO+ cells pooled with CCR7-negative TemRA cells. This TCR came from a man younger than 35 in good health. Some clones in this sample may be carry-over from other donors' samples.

The nucleotide sequence reads TGTGCCAGCAGCTTGATGACGGGACAAGGCGGGGAGCTGTTTTTT. It codes for CASSLMTGQGGELFF. This chain joins TRBV7-9 to TRBJ2-2; tentative D gene TRBD1, with 6 bases matching. V lost 3 bases and J lost 7 bases; the stretch between them is 15 bases long. The CDR3 runs 15 residues from the cysteine to the phenylalanine. Left in the record is the CDR3 DNA by itself, 45 bases read in frame from the first base. The CDR1 and CDR2 encoded by the germline V gene (reference sequence) are SEHNR and FQNEAQ.